This entry lists 18 T cell receptor beta chains sequenced from one sample in a study of cytomegalovirus exposure and HLA in healthy donors. Method: immunoSEQ multiplex PCR; TCRdb's copy keeps in-frame clones and lacks some. The table includes over 200,000 clones, around 90% detected once. Sequences were obtained from PBMCs. Receptors originate from a woman aged 18 to 35 in good health and CMV-seronegative.

V and J are TRBV5-6 and TRBJ1-5; 8 bases are a match to TRBD1. The CDR3 is 16 residues long. Germline CDR1 is SGHDT and CDR2 is YYEEEE. Trimming removed 3 bases from V and 3 bases from J; junction bases left unmatched: 8. CDR3 region: CASSYGTGDYNQPQHF. CDR3 bases: TGTGCCAGCAGCTACGGGACAGGTGATTACAATCAGCCCCAGCATTTT. Looking up the rest from reference TRBV5-6 and TRBJ1-5 gives the full variable domain: DAGVTQSPTHLIKTRGQQVTLRCSPKSGHDTVSWYQQALGQGPQFIFQYYEEEERQRGNFPDRFSGHQFPNYSSELNVNALLLGDSALYLCASSYGTGDYNQPQHFGDGTRLSIL.

The V gene is TRBV7-8, the J gene TRBJ2-5; TRBD1 matches at 8 bases. The CDR3 has 16 residues. The V and J ends lost 4 bases and 0 bases, in that order; junction bases with no gene match: 7. CDR1 is SGHVS, CDR2 FQNEAQ, per germline. CDR3 sequence (DNA): TGTGCCAGCAGCTCCCTTCGGACAGGGTACCAAGAGACCCAGTACTTC. It encodes CASSSLRTGYQETQYF. The variable domain in full, with the rest retrieved from reference TRBV7-8 and TRBJ2-5, is GAGVSQSPRYKVAKRGQDVALRCDPISGHVSLFWYQQALGQGPEFLTYFQNEAQLDKSGLPSDRFFAERPEGSVSTLKIQRTQQEDSAVYLCASSSLRTGYQETQYFGPGTRLLVL.

The CDR3 reads CASSLAGGGETQYF. Written as DNA, the CDR3 is TGTGCCAGCAGTCTAGCGGGAGGTGGAGAGACCCAGTACTTC. V gene TRBV25-1 combines with J gene TRBJ2-5; the match to TRBD2 covers 11 bases. V lost 5 bases, J lost 4 bases, and 3 bases stayed unmatched. The germline V gene has CDR1 MGHDK and CDR2 SYGVNS. The CDR3 has 14 residues.

This clone was seen just once. The chain is built from TRBV27 and TRBJ2-7; 8 positions match TRBD1. Germline CDR1 MNHEY, CDR2 SMNVEV (reference sequence). The junction had 7 bases not matched to a gene; V was cut back by 2 bases and J by 4 bases. The CDR3 is made up of 15 amino acids. CDR3 residues: CASSLNIQGAYEQYF. CDR3 nucleotide sequence: TGTGCCAGCAGTTTAAATATCCAGGGGGCGTACGAGCAGTACTTC.

This clone turned up a few times. J is TRBJ1-2 and V is TRBV5-1; TRBD1 matches at 10 bases. V shed 0 bases, J shed 13 bases, and the junction held 9 bases outside the gene matches. The germline V gene encodes CDR1 SGHRS and CDR2 YFSETQ. The CDR3 totals 14 residues. CDR3 bases: TGCGCCAGCAGCTTGGGGGGGACAGGGGACCCCTCCACCTTC. Translated, it gives CASSLGGTGDPSTF.

The gene calls are TRBV6-6 and TRBJ1-2; D gene ambiguous. The CDR3 extends over 15 amino acids. Germline values: CDR1 MNHNY, CDR2 SVGAGI (reference sequence). Trimming removed 2 bases from V and 1 base from J, with 11 bases in between. CDR3 bases: TGTGCCAGCAGTTACGACGGAGACGGTAACTATGGCTACACCTTC. The encoded protein is CASSYDGDGNYGYTF.

This clone appeared once. The V and J genes are TRBV6-5 and TRBJ1-1, with 9 nucleotides matching TRBD1. Germline assignment: CDR1 MNHEY and CDR2 SVGAGI. The CDR3 runs 15 residues. The junction had 7 bases not matched to a gene; V was cut back by 5 bases and J by 3 bases. CDR3 DNA: TGTGCCAGCAGTGGGGGACAGGGTCTGGACACTGAAGCTTTCTTT. Translating gives CASSGGQGLDTEAFF.

The chain couples TRBV7-9 to TRBJ1-1; possible D gene TRBD1, 5 bases. Germline V gives CDR1 SEHNR, CDR2 FQNEAQ (reference sequence). The CDR3 consists of 12 residues. V shed 5 bases and J shed 5 bases, with 9 bases lying between them. The CDR3 coding sequence is TGTGCCAGCAGCGCCGGGACTACTGAAGCTTTCTTT. Translated, it gives CASSAGTTEAFF.

The rearrangement joins TRBV28 to TRBJ2-1; tentative D call: TRBD1 (5 bases). The CDR3 consists of 15 residues. V lost 6 bases to trimming and J lost 7 bases, with 19 bases between them. Germline loops: CDR1 MDHEN, CDR2 SYDVKM. DNA of the CDR3: TGTGCCAGCAGAGACAGCGCCTGGACAAAGAATGAGCAGTTCTTC. Translating it yields CASRDSAWTKNEQFF.

DNA for the CDR3: TGTGCCAGCTCGACCCAGGGGGAGACCCAGTACTTC. It codes for CASSTQGETQYF. V is TRBV18 and J is TRBJ2-5, with D possibly matching TRBD1 (6 bases). This CDR3 comprises 12 residues. V was clipped by 6 bases and J by 5 bases, with 10 bases between them. Germline V gene data show CDR1 as KGHSH and CDR2 as LQKENI.

J is TRBJ1-5 and V is TRBV7-9; no clear D gene. Germline CDR1 is SEHNR and CDR2 is FQNEAQ (reference sequence). V was clipped by 1 base and J by 1 base, with 11 bases between them. CDR3 length: 16 residues. The chain's CDR3 is CASSLGGLESNQPQHF. In DNA form, the CDR3 reads TGTGCCAGCAGCTTAGGCGGCCTCGAGAGCAATCAGCCCCAGCATTTT.

The chain recombines TRBV18 with TRBJ2-1; possible D gene TRBD2, 6 bases. This CDR3 spans 14 amino acids. Germline V CDR1 and CDR2: KGHSH, LQKENI. Trimming pared 3 bases from V and 5 bases from J, leaving 11 bases between. The CDR3 protein is CASSPIGSDNEQFF. Here the CDR3 DNA reads TGTGCCAGCTCACCGATCGGGAGTGACAATGAGCAGTTCTTC.

The genes are TRBV6-6 and TRBJ1-5; TRBD1 matches 7 bases. V was pared by 3 bases and J by 4 bases, with 3 bases of the junction left unmatched. Looked up from germline, CDR1 is MNHNY and CDR2 is SVGAGI (reference sequence). The CDR3 consists of 14 residues. For the CDR3, the DNA is TGTGCCAGCAGTTATAAGGGGGCTAATCAGCCCCAGCATTTT. Its protein product is CASSYKGANQPQHF.

This chain links TRBV2 with TRBJ2-7; D possibly corresponds to TRBD2 (6 bases). This CDR3 has 18 amino acids. Germline V CDR1 and CDR2: SNHLY, FYNNEI. V dropped 3 bases and J dropped 1 base, with 22 bases sitting between them. The CDR3 DNA follows: TGTGCCAGCAGTGAGGATAGCGCCGCGAGGGAGGTGTCCTACGAGCAGTACTTC. Protein: CASSEDSAAREVSYEQYF. The full variable domain, with the rest looked up from reference TRBV2 and TRBJ2-7, is EPEVTQTPSHQVTQMGQEVILRCVPISNHLYFYWYRQILGQKVEFLVSFYNNEISEKSEIFDDQFSVERPDGSNFTLKIRSTKLEDSAMYFCASSEDSAAREVSYEQYFGPGTRLTVT.

The J gene is TRBJ1-4, the V gene TRBV5-1; D possibly corresponds to TRBD1 (5 bases). This CDR3 spans 13 amino acids. Germline CDR1 and CDR2: SGHRS and YFSETQ. V lost 6 bases to trimming and J lost 5 bases, with 11 bases between them. The CDR3 loop is CASKDTRNEKLFF. The CDR3 coding sequence is TGCGCCAGCAAGGACACAAGAAATGAAAAACTGTTTTTT.

The chain employs TRBV11-2 and TRBJ2-3; D is ambiguous. V was clipped by 1 base and J by 0 bases, with 5 bases between them. The CDR3 is made up of 14 amino acids. Germline values: CDR1 SGHAT, CDR2 FQNNGV. The CDR3 sequence: CASSLGQSTDTQYF. The CDR3 DNA sequence: TGTGCCAGCAGCTTAGGTCAGAGCACAGATACGCAGTATTTT.

The CDR3 sequence is CASSLTRLSGNTIYF. As DNA, the CDR3 is TGTGCCAGCAGTTTAACTCGTCTATCTGGAAACACCATATATTTT. The V call is TRBV28, the J call TRBJ1-3; D not resolved. The CDR3 has 15 amino acids. The V gene's germline CDR1 is MDHEN and CDR2 SYDVKM. With 2 bases removed from V and 1 base from J, the gap between germline ends came to 9 bases.

The V gene is TRBV2, the J gene TRBJ2-3; weak D call: TRBD2 (6 bases). V was clipped by 7 bases and J by 11 bases, with 16 bases between them. In germline, CDR1 is SNHLY, CDR2 FYNNEI. This CDR3 is 12 amino acids long. This CDR3 reads CASTGVIRRQYF. In DNA form, the CDR3 reads TGTGCCAGCACGGGGGTAATCCGCAGGCAGTATTTT.